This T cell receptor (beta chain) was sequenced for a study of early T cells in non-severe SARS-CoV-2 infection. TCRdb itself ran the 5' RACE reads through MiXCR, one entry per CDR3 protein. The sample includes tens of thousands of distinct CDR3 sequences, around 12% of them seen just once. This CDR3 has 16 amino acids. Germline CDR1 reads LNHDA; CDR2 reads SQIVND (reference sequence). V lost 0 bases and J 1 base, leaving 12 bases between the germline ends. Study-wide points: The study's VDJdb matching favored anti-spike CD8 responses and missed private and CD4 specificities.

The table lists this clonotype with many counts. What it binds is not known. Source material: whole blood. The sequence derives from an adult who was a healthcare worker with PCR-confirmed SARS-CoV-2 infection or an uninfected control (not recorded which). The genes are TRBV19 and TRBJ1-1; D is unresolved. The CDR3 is CASSIDFEGGNTEAFF. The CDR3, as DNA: TGTGCCAGTAGTATAGATTTCGAGGGAGGGAACACTGAAGCTTTCTTT.